The present T cell receptor (beta chain) was sequenced within a study of Graves' ophthalmopathy and Graves' hyperthyroidism. Hyperthyroidism was new, under 2 months, in patients aged 18 to 65. RNA transcripts were the source from which TCR beta CDR3 regions were amplified. First-round RT-PCR used HTBI primers; second-round multiplex PCR followed. TCRdb used MiXCR to reprocess the multiplex PCR reads, holding one entry per CDR3 protein. The sample holds some 380,000 distinct CDR3 sequences, 15% to 17% seen once. This CDR3 comprises 15 residues. The V gene's germline CDR1 is MDHEN and CDR2 SYDVKM. The J segment lost 8 bases and the V segment lost 7 bases, leaving 11 bases of the junction unmatched. This clonotype was detected a few times.

Sequenced sample: peripheral blood. The chain couples TRBV28 to TRBJ1-6; TRBD1 matches at 7 bases. This TCR was recovered from a woman between 18 and 29 years old with stable Graves' hyperthyroidism. CDR3 protein: CASKLAGQTYSPLHF. CDR3 DNA: TGTGCCAGCAAATTGGCGGGACAGACTTATTCACCCCTCCACTTT.